The 20 T cell receptor beta chains below come from one sample, sequenced in a study of shared T cell receptors in the human thymus. Libraries were prepared by immunoSEQ multiplex PCR; TCRdb keeps only in-frame clonotypes and omits some of them. The repertoire holds some 640,000 clones, 70% to 90% seen once, with roughly 0.0087% in the top ten. These data are also associated with another study on human thymus T cells.

Sequenced material: thymocytes. Receptors originate from a boy under two years old with a congenital heart defect.

The V gene is TRBV11-3, the J gene TRBJ2-1; 8 nucleotides agree with TRBD2. CDR1 SGHNT and CDR2 YENEEA come from the germline V gene. The ends lost 4 bases at V and 7 bases at J; junction bases unmatched: 9. This CDR3 comprises 15 residues. CDR3 amino acids: CASSSKSGSRNEQFF. The DNA for the CDR3 is TGTGCCAGCAGCTCAAAAAGCGGGAGCAGGAATGAGCAGTTCTTC.

The rearrangement uses TRBV5-1 and TRBJ1-5; D not certain. The V gene's germline CDR1 is SGHRS and CDR2 YFSETQ. CDR3 length equals 15 residues. V lost 4 bases, J lost 0 bases, and 11 bases lay in between. As DNA, the CDR3 is TGCGCCAGCAGCGACACCCCCGGTAGCAATCAGCCCCAGCATTTT. Protein sequence: CASSDTPGSNQPQHF. Based on the CDR3 plus reference TRBV5-1 and TRBJ1-5, the full variable domain is KAGVTQTPRYLIKTRGQQVTLSCSPISGHRSVSWYQQTPGQGLQFLFEYFSETQRNKGNFPGRFSGRQFSNSRSEMNVSTLELGDSALYLCASSDTPGSNQPQHFGDGTRLSIL.

CDR3: CASSRLAGGPGTDTQYF. The CDR3 DNA follows: TGTGCCAGCAGTCGACTAGCGGGGGGGCCGGGCACAGATACGCAGTATTTT. This sequence joins TRBV27 and TRBJ2-3; TRBD2 aligns across 14 bases. Germline V gene sequence: CDR1 MNHEY, CDR2 SMNVEV (reference sequence). V lost 5 bases and J lost 1; bases outside the gene matches: 5. This CDR3 has 17 residues.

The CDR3 DNA is TGTGCCAGCAGCCTTACAGGGGAAGAGGCTGAAGCTTTCTTT. Translated, it gives CASSLTGEEAEAFF. The rearrangement uses TRBV11-3 and TRBJ1-1; 7 bases align to TRBD1. Losses at the gene ends were 5 bases for V and 6 bases for J; bases not matched to a gene: 9. CDR1 is SGHNT and CDR2 is YENEEA in the germline V gene. The CDR3 is made up of 14 amino acids.

The V call is TRBV18, the J call TRBJ1-1; D unclear. V was cut by 0 bases and J by 1 base, with 9 bases left in between. The CDR3 sequence is 15 residues long. The germline gives CDR1 KGHSH, CDR2 LQKENI. This CDR3 is CASSPPSRPNTEAFF. CDR3 nucleotides: TGTGCCAGCTCACCACCGTCCAGGCCGAACACTGAAGCTTTCTTT.

The table lists this clone with a count of one. The chain joins TRBV28 to TRBJ2-1; perhaps TRBD2 as D (6 bases). This CDR3 spans 16 amino acids. Germline loops: CDR1 MDHEN, CDR2 SYDVKM. Trimming cost V 1 base and J 0 bases, with 10 bases left between them. DNA for the CDR3: TGTGCCAGCAGTTTATTGGCGGGGAGCTCCTACAATGAGCAGTTCTTC. It is translated as CASSLLAGSSYNEQFF.

The V gene is TRBV5-1, the J gene TRBJ2-5; TRBD1 matches at 7 bases. Trimming removed 3 bases from V and 2 bases from J; junction bases left unmatched: 16. The CDR3 consists of 18 residues. Germline CDR1 is SGHRS and CDR2 is YFSETQ. CDR3 amino acids: CASSWRRQGAPGQETQYF. CDR3 in DNA: TGCGCCAGCAGCTGGCGGAGACAGGGTGCCCCAGGGCAAGAGACCCAGTACTTC.

This sequence joins TRBV5-1 and TRBJ1-2; D may be TRBD1 (5 bases). Per the germline V gene, CDR1 is SGHRS and CDR2 is YFSETQ. The CDR3 has 15 residues. V was trimmed by 0 bases and J by 2 bases, leaving 11 bases between them. CDR3 protein: CASSLEGRQNYGYTF. The CDR3 DNA is TGCGCCAGCAGCTTGGAGGGGCGGCAGAACTATGGCTACACCTTC. The variable domain in full, completed from reference TRBV5-1 and TRBJ1-2, reads KAGVTQTPRYLIKTRGQQVTLSCSPISGHRSVSWYQQTPGQGLQFLFEYFSETQRNKGNFPGRFSGRQFSNSRSEMNVSTLELGDSALYLCASSLEGRQNYGYTFGSGTRLTVV.

The chain couples TRBV5-1 to TRBJ1-1; D is possibly TRBD1 (5 bases). Germline CDR1 is SGHRS and CDR2 is YFSETQ. The germline V and J ends were trimmed by 1 base and 1 base, with 14 bases remaining between them. The CDR3 has 16 amino acids. The CDR3 region has the DNA TGCGCCAGCAGCTTGCAGGGCCAGAGGAAGAACACTGAAGCTTTCTTT. The encoded protein is CASSLQGQRKNTEAFF.

The chain uses TRBV6-6 and TRBJ1-3; D is unresolved. The CDR3 contains 15 residues. Germline CDR1 and CDR2: MNHNY and SVGAGI (reference sequence). V dropped 2 bases and J dropped 0 bases, with 8 bases sitting between them. The DNA for the CDR3 is TGTGCCAGCAGTTACCCGGCTAGCTCTGGAAACACCATATATTTT. It translates to CASSYPASSGNTIYF.

The chain has TRBV28 and TRBJ2-5, with D perhaps matching TRBD1 (5 bases). Trimming took 2 bases from V and 5 from J, leaving 12 bases between them. This CDR3 spans 14 amino acids. Per germline, CDR1 MDHEN and CDR2 SYDVKM. The CDR3 protein is CASSLPQGRETQYF. CDR3 nucleotide sequence: TGTGCCAGCAGTTTACCTCAGGGTAGGGAGACCCAGTACTTC.

The chain links TRBV15 to TRBJ1-2, with TRBD1 matching over 12 bases. V was pared by 5 bases and J by 7 bases, with 11 bases of the junction left unmatched. Germline V lookup: CDR1 LNHNV, CDR2 YYDKDF (reference sequence). The CDR3 sequence is 16 residues long. Here the CDR3 DNA reads TGTGCCACCAGCGACCGGGACAGGGGGCTGGGGAGTGGCTACACCTTC. The encoded protein is CATSDRDRGLGSGYTF.

The chain is built from TRBV18 and TRBJ2-1, with 12 bases lining up with TRBD2. Trimming removed 3 bases from V and 10 bases from J; junction bases left unmatched: 10. Germline assignment: CDR1 KGHSH and CDR2 LQKENI. The CDR3 has 16 amino acids. The CDR3, as DNA: TGTGCCAGCTCACCCCTAGCGGGAGGGCCGAAGGGGGAGCAGTTCTTC. Translation gives CASSPLAGGPKGEQFF.

The chain recombines TRBV2 with TRBJ1-3, with 7 nucleotides matching TRBD1. CDR1 is SNHLY, CDR2 FYNNEI, per germline. Germline trimming cut 7 bases from V and 2 bases from J; bases unmatched to any gene: 17. The CDR3 has 18 residues. CDR3 sequence: CASNPLRTGGDPGNTIYF. CDR3 DNA sequence: TGTGCCAGCAATCCCCTCCGGACAGGAGGAGACCCTGGAAACACCATATATTTT.

The chain employs TRBV11-2 and TRBJ1-5; 7 bases fit TRBD1. The CDR3 runs to 15 residues. CDR1 and CDR2 from the germline V gene are SGHAT and FQNNGV. The V segment lost 5 bases and the J segment 7 bases; nucleotides outside the gene matches: 11. The CDR3 bases are TGTGCCAGCAGCCAGAAAACAGGGGTACAGCAGCCCCAGCATTTT. Its translation: CASSQKTGVQQPQHF.

In regard to this clone: One end of the junction varies from germline; a read error may be responsible. The sample carries other DNA sequences with the same CDR3. This chain uses TRBV6-1 with TRBJ1-6, with D unresolved. This CDR3 comprises 13 residues. Germline loops: CDR1 MNHNS, CDR2 SASEGT. CDR3 in DNA: TGTGCCAGCGCGCATGCTCGTAATTCCCCCCTCCACTTT. Protein: CASAHARNSPLHF.

The chain uses TRBV14 and TRBJ2-1; maybe TRBD2 (6 bases). Deletions cut 1 base from V and 3 bases from J, with 10 bases between. Germline CDR1 is SGHDN and CDR2 is FVKESK. The CDR3 contains 15 residues. CDR3 DNA sequence: TGTGCCAGCAGCCAAGGCATTAGCGGCTACAATGAGCAGTTCTTC. Translated, it gives CASSQGISGYNEQFF. The full variable domain, its missing parts supplied by reference TRBV14 and TRBJ2-1, is EAGVTQFPSHSVIEKGQTVTLRCDPISGHDNLYWYRRVMGKEIKFLLHFVKESKQDESGMPNNRFLAERTGGTYSTLKVQPAELEDSGVYFCASSQGISGYNEQFFGPGTRLTVL.

The CDR3 spells CARSLAGGFVETQYF. The DNA of the CDR3 is TGTGCCAGAAGCCTAGCGGGAGGGTTTGTGGAGACCCAGTACTTC. This chain joins TRBV5-3 and TRBJ2-5; 12 bases are shared with TRBD2. TRBV5-3 is identified as an open reading frame with a role that is uncertain. There are 15 residues in the CDR3. V gave up 4 bases and J gave up 5 bases; unmatched junction bases: 6.

The chain joins TRBV28 to TRBJ2-2; 9 bases agree with TRBD1. Germline-derived CDR1 and CDR2 are MDHEN and SYDVKM. This CDR3 has 15 residues. J gave up 5 bases and V 2 bases, and 3 bases lay outside the gene matches. The CDR3 DNA reads as TGTGCCAGCAGTTTAGCCGGGACAGGGACCGGGGAGCTGTTTTTT. Its translation: CASSLAGTGTGELFF.

The CDR3, as DNA: TGTGCCTGGAGTTGGACAGGTCGGGGAAACACCATATATTTT. Translation: CAWSWTGRGNTIYF. This sequence joins TRBV30 and TRBJ1-3; TRBD1 aligns across 7 bases. This CDR3 has 14 amino acids. CDR1 GTSNPN and CDR2 SVGIG come from the germline V gene (reference sequence). V gave up 2 bases and J gave up 4 bases; unmatched junction bases: 5.